Described below is a single TCR beta chain sequence and its context. This clonotype has only a few counts. Its recognized antigen is unknown. No qualities accompany the bases; no much larger clone lies one base away. This record comes from a study of response to subunit inactivated influenza vaccine (dated by TCRdb to the late 2010s). As for the study more broadly: To follow how T cells responded to a trivalent subunit inactivated influenza vaccine, the researchers relied on deep quantitative profiling of the T cell receptor repertoire. The study at large found these results: The authors proposed that each seasonal influenza vaccination may bring in only a limited number of new T cells.

Library prep was done by RT-PCR. Sequencing was performed on an Illumina HiSeq 2500. Using fastp trimming at Q25 and MiXCR clonotype assembly, TCRdb reanalyzed the public sequencing data and kept in-frame beta chains. CDR3 protein duplicates are merged, each entry listing the most common genes and DNA. The sample table shows some 520,000 distinct CDR3 sequences, and approximately 17% are seen once. The ten most abundant clones make up 3% of the sample. Via the germline V gene, CDR1 is ENHRY and CDR2 SYGVKD. Trimming accounts for 1 base at V and 7 bases at J, while the number of junction bases matched to no gene is 6. From the cysteine up to the phenylalanine, the CDR3 has a length of 16 residues. The read is trimmed to its CDR3 DNA, 48 bases read in frame from base 1.

The clonotype originates from a man aged 45-69 years who received an inactivated influenza vaccine. Donor details come from another sample of the same person, matched by shared clones. Here the chain combines TRBV10-3 and TRBJ2-1; 11 bases in between match TRBD2. The sample consisted of CD4+ T cells sorted from PBMCs, taken roughly 24 months after vaccination. The DNA sequence follows: TGTGCCATCAGTGAGTATCTAGCGGGAGGATCAAATGAGCAGTTCTTC. This yields the protein CAISEYLAGGSNEQFF.